A selection of T cell receptor beta chains follows, all from one sample in a study of shared clonotypes between healthy human individuals. Method: immunoSEQ multiplex PCR; TCRdb's copy keeps in-frame clones and lacks some. The sample records roughly 300,000 clones, around 79% being singletons. The specimen was memory CD4+ T cells sorted from blood. Receptors were obtained from a young man in good health. Each CDR3 is given without its conserved first and last residue. The D gene is left open where the match is weak. The size entry is marked missing in some rows and otherwise reads once, few, many or a size class.

v_gene	abundance	d_gene	CDR3aa
TRBV5-4	NA	NA	ASSLWTAMLYNEQF
TRBV2	NA	NA	ASSPDRTYEQY
TRBV5-6	many	NA	ASSVITRTSSYNEQF
TRBV9	NA	NA	ASSLTGTASGEQY
TRBV4-1	NA	NA	ASSQVDIISYNEQF
TRBV18	NA	NA	ASSSKDSLANINEQF
TRBV18	NA	NA	ASSPAGEKTQY
TRBV27	NA	TRBD2	ASSFRLAGVGDKNIQY
TRBV29-1	NA	NA	SSGKGPGELF
TRBV20-1	few	NA	SATKYGGYT
TRBV10-2	NA	NA	ASSEFAGSSPLH
TRBV5-1	few	NA	ASAGSSYNSPLH
TRBV9	NA	NA	ASSVGVMLTGELF
TRBV4-3	NA	TRBD2	ASSLGRGEIYNEQF
TRBV6-6	NA	TRBD2	ASSYSGTSGVNEQY
TRBV6-1	NA	TRBD1	ASSEGGTGLYTQY
TRBV28	NA	NA	ASYKQKPSQPQH
TRBV14	many	TRBD1	ASSQGRDRQNTIY
TRBV25-1	few	NA	ASSGQGSNQPQH
TRBV30	NA	NA	AWSPNQNEQF
TRBV5-4	few	NA	ASSTPKLGLSNTGELF
TRBV27	few	NA	ASSLSSGNTIY
TRBV19	NA	NA	ASSIAALYEQY
TRBV2	NA	TRBD1	ASAGTGGEQY
TRBV7-2	NA	NA	ASSLWGAGNTIY
TRBV27	NA	NA	ASSHRQGNQPQH
TRBV29-1	NA	TRBD2	SVDRRGVSYNEQF
TRBV2	NA	NA	ASRYIDTGELF
TRBV5-6	NA	TRBD1	ASSRRRGPEAKNIQY
TRBV5-1	NA	TRBD2	ASSWTTGTSYNEQF
TRBV7-2	NA	TRBD2	ASSPRVLAGETQY
TRBV27	NA	NA	ASSSRRGLSYGYT
TRBV14	NA	TRBD2	ASSHLTSGPYNEQF
TRBV9	few	NA	ASSLGGTASGNTIY
TRBV5-1	NA	TRBD1	ASSSHGQGNNGEQF
TRBV5-6	once	NA	ASSFKGRAYGYT
TRBV30	NA	TRBD1	AWTEGGQGNYEQY
TRBV7-9	many	NA	ASSLLGRYVNEQF
TRBV29-1	NA	NA	SVGYSGNTIY
TRBV7-9	many	TRBD2	ASTPGGSDTQY
TRBV21-1	once	NA	ASERGKDRAGHEQY
TRBV2	NA	NA	ASSEARGPLPF
TRBV5-1	NA	NA	ASSPRVAGNTGELF
TRBV6-6	few	NA	ASRDIGIEGEKLF
TRBV2	NA	NA	ASKTDPYEQY
TRBV11-3	NA	NA	ASSLGSGNQPQH
TRBV6-1	NA	TRBD2	ASSDSGRISYEQY
TRBV5-6	few	NA	ASSLVLARSPLH
TRBV11-2	NA	NA	ASSLASGHLYEQY
TRBV7-6	NA	TRBD2	ASGGSIAYNEQF